This section outlines one T cell receptor beta chain sequence together with its context. Its antigen is as yet unknown. This specimen comes from a study of OX40 agonist ivuxolimab in advanced cancers. Study context: The mean age was roughly 60 years, ranging from about 20 to 79, with around four fifths of participants male. Findings and limits, study-wide: Several nonresponders also turned out to have low normalized T-cell clonal expansion. The CD4+ and CD8+ T cells in the blood had expanded clonally by week 6 at 0.1 to 3.0 mg/kg.

Trimming shortened V by 3 bases and J by 2 bases, and 11 bases separated the two germline ends. Germline lookup yields CDR1 MGHRA and CDR2 YSYEKL. This CDR3 comprises 16 residues. Data came from immunoSEQ multiplex PCR; TCRdb stores just in-frame clones and leaves some out. This table holds about 51,000 clones, about 88% found once. On cycle 4 day 1 and cycle 7 day 1, as well as at baseline, blood was sampled. The TCR comes from an adult with an advanced solid tumor such as melanoma, head and neck, liver or kidney cancer. The material was CD4+ or CD8+ T cells sorted from blood, obtained in a trial of the OX40 agonist ivuxolimab. The chain joins TRBV4-1 to TRBJ2-6, with D unclear. CDR3 nucleotide sequence: TGCGCCAGCAGCCAGCCAACAGTAGCTGGGGCCAACGTCCTGACTTTC. Protein sequence: CASSQPTVAGANVLTF.